Listed here is a single T cell receptor beta chain. The CDR3 runs 14 residues. The V and J ends lost 0 bases and 4 bases respectively, with 10 bases between them. Germline V gives CDR1 SGHRS, CDR2 YFSETQ. This entry is derived from a study of blood T cell repertoires in COVID-19. Per the authors' pipeline: Estimated nucleated cell counts came from reference gene primer amplification. Sequenced by immunoSEQ multiplex PCR; TCRdb stores in-frame clones only, minus some. The DNA gave D and trimming, while V, J and clone size come from that table. The sample contains under 250,000 clones, over 65% of which appear only once.

This chain links TRBV5-1 with TRBJ1-1; TRBD1 might be the D (5 bases). Input material: peripheral blood. The source is a woman between 65 and 79 years old with active or convalescent COVID-19. DNA of the CDR3: TGCGCCAGCAGCTTGGATACGGGGGGCACTGAAGCTTTCTTT. It translates to CASSLDTGGTEAFF.